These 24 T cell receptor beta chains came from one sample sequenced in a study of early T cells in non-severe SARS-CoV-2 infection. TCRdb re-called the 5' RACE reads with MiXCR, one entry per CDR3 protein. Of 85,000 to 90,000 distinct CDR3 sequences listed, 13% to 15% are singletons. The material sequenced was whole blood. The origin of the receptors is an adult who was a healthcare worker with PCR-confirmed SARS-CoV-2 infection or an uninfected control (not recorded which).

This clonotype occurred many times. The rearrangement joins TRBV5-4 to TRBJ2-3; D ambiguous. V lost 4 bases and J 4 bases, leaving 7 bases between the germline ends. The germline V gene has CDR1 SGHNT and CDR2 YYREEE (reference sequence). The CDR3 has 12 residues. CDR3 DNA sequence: TGTGCCAGCAGCCCTAGGCCAGATACGCAGTATTTT. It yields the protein CASSPRPDTQYF.

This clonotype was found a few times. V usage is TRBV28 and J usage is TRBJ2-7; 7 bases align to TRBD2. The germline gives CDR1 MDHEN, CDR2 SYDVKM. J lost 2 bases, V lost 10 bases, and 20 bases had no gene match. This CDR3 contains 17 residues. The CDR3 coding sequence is TGTGCCACCAGCGGGGCAGTTGATTTCACTCAAACCTACGAGCAGTACTTC. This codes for CATSGAVDFTQTYEQYF. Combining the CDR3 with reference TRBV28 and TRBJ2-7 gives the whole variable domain DVKVTQSSRYLVKRTGEKVFLECVQDMDHENMFWYRQDPGLGLRLIYFSYDVKMKEKGDIPEGYSVSREKKERFSLILESASTNQTSMYLCATSGAVDFTQTYEQYFGPGTRLTVT.

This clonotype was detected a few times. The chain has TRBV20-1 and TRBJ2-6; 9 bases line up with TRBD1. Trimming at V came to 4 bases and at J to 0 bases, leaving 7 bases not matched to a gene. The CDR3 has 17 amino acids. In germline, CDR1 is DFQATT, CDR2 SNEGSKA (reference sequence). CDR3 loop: CSATSGTGRSGANVLTF. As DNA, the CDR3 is TGCAGTGCTACCTCCGGGACAGGGCGCTCTGGGGCCAACGTCCTGACTTTC.

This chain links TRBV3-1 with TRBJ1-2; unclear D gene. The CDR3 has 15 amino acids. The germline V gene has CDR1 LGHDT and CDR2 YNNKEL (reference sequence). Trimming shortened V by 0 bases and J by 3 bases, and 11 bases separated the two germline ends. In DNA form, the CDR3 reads TGTGCCAGCAGCCAAGAAGGCAGCTACTACTATGGCTACACCTTC. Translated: CASSQEGSYYYGYTF.

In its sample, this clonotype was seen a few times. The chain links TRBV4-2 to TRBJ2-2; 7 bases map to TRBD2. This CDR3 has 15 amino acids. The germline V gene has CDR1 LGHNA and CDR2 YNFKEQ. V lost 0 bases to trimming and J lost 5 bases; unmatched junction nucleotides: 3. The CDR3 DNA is TGTGCCAGCAGCCAAGAAGCGGGGCCGACCGGGGAGCTGTTTTTT. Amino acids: CASSQEAGPTGELFF.

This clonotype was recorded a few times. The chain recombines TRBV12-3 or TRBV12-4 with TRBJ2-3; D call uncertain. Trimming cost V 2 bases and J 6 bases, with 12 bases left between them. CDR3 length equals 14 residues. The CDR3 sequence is CASSLTTHGDTQYF. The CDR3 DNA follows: TGTGCCAGCAGTTTAACGACACACGGGGATACGCAGTATTTT.

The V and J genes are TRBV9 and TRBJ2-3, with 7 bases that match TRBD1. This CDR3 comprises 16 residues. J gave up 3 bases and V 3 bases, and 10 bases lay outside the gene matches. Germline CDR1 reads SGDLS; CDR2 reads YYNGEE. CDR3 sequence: CASSARAQGETDTQYF. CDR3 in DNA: TGTGCCAGCAGCGCCCGCGCCCAGGGGGAGACAGATACGCAGTATTTT.

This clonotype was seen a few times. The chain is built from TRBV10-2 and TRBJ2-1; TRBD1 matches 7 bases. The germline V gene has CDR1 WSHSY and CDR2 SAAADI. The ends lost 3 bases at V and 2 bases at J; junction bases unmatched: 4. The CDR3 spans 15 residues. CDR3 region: CASSDRTGTYNEQFF. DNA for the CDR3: TGCGCCAGCAGTGACCGGACAGGTACCTACAATGAGCAGTTCTTC.

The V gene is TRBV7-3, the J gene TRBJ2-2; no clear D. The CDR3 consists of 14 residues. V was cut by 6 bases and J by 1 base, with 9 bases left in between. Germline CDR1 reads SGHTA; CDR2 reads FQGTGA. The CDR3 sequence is CASRTDWNTGELFF. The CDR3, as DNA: TGTGCCAGCAGAACTGACTGGAACACCGGGGAGCTGTTTTTT.

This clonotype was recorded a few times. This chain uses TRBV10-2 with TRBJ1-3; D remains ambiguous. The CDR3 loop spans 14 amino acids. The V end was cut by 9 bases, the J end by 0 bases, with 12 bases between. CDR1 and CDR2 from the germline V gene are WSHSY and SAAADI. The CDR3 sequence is CARSTRDSGNTIYF. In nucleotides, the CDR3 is TGCGCCAGATCAACAAGAGACTCTGGAAACACCATATATTTT.

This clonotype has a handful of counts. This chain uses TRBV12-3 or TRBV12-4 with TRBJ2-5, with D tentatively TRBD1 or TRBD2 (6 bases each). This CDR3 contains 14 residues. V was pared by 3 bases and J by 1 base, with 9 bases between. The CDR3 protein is CASSFGGPQETQYF. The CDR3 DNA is TGTGCCAGCAGTTTTGGGGGGCCCCAAGAGACCCAGTACTTC.

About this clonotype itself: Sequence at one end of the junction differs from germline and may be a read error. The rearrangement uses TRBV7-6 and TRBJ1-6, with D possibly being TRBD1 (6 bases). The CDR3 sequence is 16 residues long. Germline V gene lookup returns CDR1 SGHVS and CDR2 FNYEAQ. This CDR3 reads CASSLDGGAFNSPLHF. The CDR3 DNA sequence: TGTGCCAGCAGCTTGGATGGGGGCGCGTTTAATTCACCCCTCCATTTT.

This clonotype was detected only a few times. CDR3 in amino acids: CASSQHSPSNTGELFF. The CDR3 DNA is TGTGCCAGCAGTCAACACTCTCCCTCGAACACCGGGGAGCTGTTTTTT. The J gene is TRBJ2-2, the V gene TRBV28; D remains ambiguous. V shed 5 bases and J shed 0 bases, with 13 bases lying between them. Germline CDR1 MDHEN, CDR2 SYDVKM. This CDR3 spans 16 amino acids.

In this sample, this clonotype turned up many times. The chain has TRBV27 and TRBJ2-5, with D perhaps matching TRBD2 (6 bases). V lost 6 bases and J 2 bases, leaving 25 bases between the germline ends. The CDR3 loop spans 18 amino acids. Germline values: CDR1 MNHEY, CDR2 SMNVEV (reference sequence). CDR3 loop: CASSSSPGLKAPQETQYF. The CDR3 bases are TGTGCCAGCAGCTCCTCACCGGGACTCAAAGCCCCACAAGAGACCCAGTACTTC.

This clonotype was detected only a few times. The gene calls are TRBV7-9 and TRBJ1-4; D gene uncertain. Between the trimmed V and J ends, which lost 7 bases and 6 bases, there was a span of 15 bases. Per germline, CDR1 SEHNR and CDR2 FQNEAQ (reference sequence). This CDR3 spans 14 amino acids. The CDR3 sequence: CASNTGRGDEKLFF. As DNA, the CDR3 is TGTGCCAGCAACACCGGGAGAGGAGATGAAAAACTGTTTTTT.

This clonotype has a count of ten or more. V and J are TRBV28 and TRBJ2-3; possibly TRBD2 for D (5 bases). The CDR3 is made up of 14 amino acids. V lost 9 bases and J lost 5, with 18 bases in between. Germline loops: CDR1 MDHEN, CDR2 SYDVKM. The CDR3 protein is CASARAIGGDTQYF. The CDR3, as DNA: TGTGCCAGTGCCCGGGCCATAGGAGGAGATACGCAGTATTTT.

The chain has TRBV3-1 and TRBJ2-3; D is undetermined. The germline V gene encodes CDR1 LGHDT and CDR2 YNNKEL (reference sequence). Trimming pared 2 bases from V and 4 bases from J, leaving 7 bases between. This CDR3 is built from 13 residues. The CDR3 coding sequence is TGTGCCAGCAGCCAAAATGCCGCAGATACGCAGTATTTT. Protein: CASSQNAADTQYF.

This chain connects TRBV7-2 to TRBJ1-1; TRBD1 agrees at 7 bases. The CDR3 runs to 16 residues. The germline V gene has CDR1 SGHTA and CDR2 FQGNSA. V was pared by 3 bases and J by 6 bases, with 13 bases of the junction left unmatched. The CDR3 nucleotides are TGTGCCAGCAGCTTTACCGGGACAGAAACGTTCGCTGAAGCTTTCTTT. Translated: CASSFTGTETFAEAFF.

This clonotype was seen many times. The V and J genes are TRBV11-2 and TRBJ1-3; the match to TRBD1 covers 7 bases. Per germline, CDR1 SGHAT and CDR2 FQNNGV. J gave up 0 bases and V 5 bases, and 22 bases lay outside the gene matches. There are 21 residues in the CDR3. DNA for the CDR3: TGTGCCAGCAGCCCCCGACCCATAGGACAGGCAACCTCCAACTCTGGAAACACCATATATTTT. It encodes CASSPRPIGQATSNSGNTIYF.

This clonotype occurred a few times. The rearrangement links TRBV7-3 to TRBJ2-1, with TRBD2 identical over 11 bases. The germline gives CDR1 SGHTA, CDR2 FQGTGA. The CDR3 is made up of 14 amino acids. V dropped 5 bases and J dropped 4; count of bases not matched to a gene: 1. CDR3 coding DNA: TGTGCCAGCAGCCGACTAGCGGGGTACAATGAGCAGTTCTTC. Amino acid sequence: CASSRLAGYNEQFF.

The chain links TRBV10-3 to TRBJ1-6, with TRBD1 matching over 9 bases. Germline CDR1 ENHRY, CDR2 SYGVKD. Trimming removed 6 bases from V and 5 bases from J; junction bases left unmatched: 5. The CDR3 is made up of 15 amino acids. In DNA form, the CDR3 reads TGTGCCATCAGGATCCGGGACAGGGATAATTCACCCCTCCACTTT. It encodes CAIRIRDRDNSPLHF.

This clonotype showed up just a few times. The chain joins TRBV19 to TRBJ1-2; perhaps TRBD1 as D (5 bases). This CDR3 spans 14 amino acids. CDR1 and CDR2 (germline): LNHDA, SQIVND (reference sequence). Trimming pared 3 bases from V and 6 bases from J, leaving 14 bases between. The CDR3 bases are TGTGCCAGTAGTATCATGGGGCCCCGAGATGGCTACACCTTC. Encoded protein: CASSIMGPRDGYTF.

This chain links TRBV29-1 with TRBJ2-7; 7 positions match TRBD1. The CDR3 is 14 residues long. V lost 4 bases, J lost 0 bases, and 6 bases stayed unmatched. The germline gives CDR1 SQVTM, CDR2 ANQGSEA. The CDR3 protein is CSVVGQQSSYEQYF. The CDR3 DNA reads TGCAGCGTTGTGGGACAGCAGAGCTCCTACGAGCAGTACTTC.

CDR3 DNA sequence: TGTGCCAGCAGTGGGACAATGAACACTGAAGCTTTCTTT. This codes for CASSGTMNTEAFF. V usage is TRBV6-4 and J usage is TRBJ1-1; tentatively, D is TRBD1 (5 bases). V was cut by 4 bases and J by 0 bases, with 6 bases left in between. The CDR3 totals 13 residues. Germline assignment: CDR1 MRHNA and CDR2 SNTAGT.